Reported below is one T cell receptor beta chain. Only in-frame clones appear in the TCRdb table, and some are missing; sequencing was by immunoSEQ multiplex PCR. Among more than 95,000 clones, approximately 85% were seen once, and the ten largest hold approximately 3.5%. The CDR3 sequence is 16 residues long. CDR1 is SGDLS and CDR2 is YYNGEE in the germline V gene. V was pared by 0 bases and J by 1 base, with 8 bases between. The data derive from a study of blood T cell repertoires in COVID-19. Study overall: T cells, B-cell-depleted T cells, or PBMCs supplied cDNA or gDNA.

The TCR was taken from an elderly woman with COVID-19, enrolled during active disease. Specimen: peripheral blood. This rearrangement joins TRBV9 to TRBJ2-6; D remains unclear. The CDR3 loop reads CASSVVDWSGANVLTF. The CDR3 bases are TGTGCCAGCAGCGTAGTAGACTGGTCTGGGGCCAACGTCCTGACTTTC.